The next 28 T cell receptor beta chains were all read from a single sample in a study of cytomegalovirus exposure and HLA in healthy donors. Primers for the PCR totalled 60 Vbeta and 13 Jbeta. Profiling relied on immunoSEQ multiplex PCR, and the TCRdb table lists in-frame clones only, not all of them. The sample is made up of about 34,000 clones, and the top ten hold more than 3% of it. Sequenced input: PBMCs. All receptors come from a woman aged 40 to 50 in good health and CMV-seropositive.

The CDR3 sequence: CASIRTGGPTEAFF. The CDR3 coding sequence is TGTGCCAGCATTAGGACAGGGGGTCCCACTGAAGCTTTCTTT. This chain connects TRBV27 to TRBJ1-1; 10 nucleotides align to TRBD1. The CDR3 contains 14 residues. V shed 7 bases, J shed 4 bases, and the junction held 6 bases outside the gene matches. From germline, CDR1 is MNHEY and CDR2 SMNVEV (reference sequence).

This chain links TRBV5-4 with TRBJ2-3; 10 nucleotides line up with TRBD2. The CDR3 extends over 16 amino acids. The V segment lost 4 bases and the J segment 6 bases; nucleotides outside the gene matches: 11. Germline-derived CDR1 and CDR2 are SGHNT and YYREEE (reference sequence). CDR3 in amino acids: CASSGGLAARGDTQYF. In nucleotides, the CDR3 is TGTGCCAGCAGCGGCGGACTAGCGGCCCGGGGGGATACGCAGTATTTT.

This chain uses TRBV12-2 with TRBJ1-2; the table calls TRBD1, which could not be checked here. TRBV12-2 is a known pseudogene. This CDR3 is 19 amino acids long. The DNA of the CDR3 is TGTGCAAGTCGCTTAATGCGGGACCCACAGGGGGCGCCTAACTATGGCTACACCTTC. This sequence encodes CASRLMRDPQGAPNYGYTF.

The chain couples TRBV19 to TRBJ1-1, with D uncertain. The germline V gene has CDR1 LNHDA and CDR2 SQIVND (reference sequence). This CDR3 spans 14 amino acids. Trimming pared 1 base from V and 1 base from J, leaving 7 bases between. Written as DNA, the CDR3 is TGTGCCAGTAGTATAGGGCAGAAGAACACTGAAGCTTTCTTT. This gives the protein CASSIGQKNTEAFF.

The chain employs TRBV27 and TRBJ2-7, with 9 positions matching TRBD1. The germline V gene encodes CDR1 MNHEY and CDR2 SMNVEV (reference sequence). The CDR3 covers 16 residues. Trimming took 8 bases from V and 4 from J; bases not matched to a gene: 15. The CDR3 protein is CASLPGQGSAVYEQYF. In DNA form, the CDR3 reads TGTGCCAGCCTACCGGGACAGGGTTCCGCGGTTTACGAGCAGTACTTC.

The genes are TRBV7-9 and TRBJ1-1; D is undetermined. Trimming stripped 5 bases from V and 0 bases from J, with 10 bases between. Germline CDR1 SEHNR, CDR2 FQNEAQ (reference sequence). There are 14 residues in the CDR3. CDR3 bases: TGTGCCAGCAGCCTTGTCCTTATGAACACTGAAGCTTTCTTT. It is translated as CASSLVLMNTEAFF.

The CDR3 DNA is TGTGCCTGGAGTCTTATAGCAGCAACTAATGAAAAACTGTTTTTT. It is translated as CAWSLIAATNEKLFF. The genes are TRBV30 and TRBJ1-4, with no clear D. V lost 2 bases and J lost 0, with 10 bases in between. CDR1 is GTSNPN and CDR2 is SVGIG in the germline V gene (reference sequence). The CDR3 consists of 15 residues.

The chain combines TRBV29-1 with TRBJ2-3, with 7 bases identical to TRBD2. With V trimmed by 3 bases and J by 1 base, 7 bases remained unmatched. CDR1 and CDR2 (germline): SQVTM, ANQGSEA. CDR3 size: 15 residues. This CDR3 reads CSVEGVREGTDTQYF. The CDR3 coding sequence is TGCAGCGTTGAGGGTGTACGGGAGGGCACAGATACGCAGTATTTT.

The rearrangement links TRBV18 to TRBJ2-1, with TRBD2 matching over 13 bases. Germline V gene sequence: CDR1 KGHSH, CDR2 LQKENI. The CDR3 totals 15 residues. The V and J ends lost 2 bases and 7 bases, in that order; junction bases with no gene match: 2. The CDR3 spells CASSPGTSGKNEQFF. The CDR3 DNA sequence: TGTGCCAGCTCACCAGGGACTAGCGGGAAAAATGAGCAGTTCTTC.

CDR3 DNA sequence: TGTGCCAGCAGCTTAGGCCTAGGACAGAGCTCTGGAAACACCATATATTTT. Translating gives CASSLGLGQSSGNTIYF. The rearrangement uses TRBV7-2 and TRBJ1-3, with D possibly matching TRBD1 (6 bases). Germline CDR1 is SGHTA and CDR2 is FQGNSA. This CDR3 region has 17 residues. Trimming removed 1 base from V and 0 bases from J, with 13 bases in between. Full variable domain (rest looked up from reference TRBV7-2 and TRBJ1-3): GAGVSQSPSNKVTEKGKDVELRCDPISGHTALYWYRQSLGQGLEFLIYFQGNSAPDKSGLPSDRFSAERTGGSVSTLTIQRTQQEDSAVYLCASSLGLGQSSGNTIYFGEGSWLTVV.

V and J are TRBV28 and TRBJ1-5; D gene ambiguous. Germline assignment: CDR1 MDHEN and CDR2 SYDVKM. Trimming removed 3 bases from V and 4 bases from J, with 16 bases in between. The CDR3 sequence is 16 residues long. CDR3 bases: TGTGCCAGCAGTTTTACAGTTCGAGTACCTAATCAGCCCCAGCATTTT. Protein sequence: CASSFTVRVPNQPQHF.

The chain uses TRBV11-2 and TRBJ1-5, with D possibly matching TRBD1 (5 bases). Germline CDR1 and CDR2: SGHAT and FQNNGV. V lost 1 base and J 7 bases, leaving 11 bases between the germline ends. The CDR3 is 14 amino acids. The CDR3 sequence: CASSLGGRGQPQHF. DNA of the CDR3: TGTGCCAGCAGCTTAGGAGGGAGGGGACAGCCCCAGCATTTT.

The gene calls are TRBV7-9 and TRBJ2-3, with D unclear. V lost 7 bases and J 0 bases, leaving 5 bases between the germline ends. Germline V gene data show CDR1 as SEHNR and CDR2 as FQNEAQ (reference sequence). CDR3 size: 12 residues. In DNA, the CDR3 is TGTGCCAGCACCCTTAGCACAGATACGCAGTATTTT. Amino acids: CASTLSTDTQYF.

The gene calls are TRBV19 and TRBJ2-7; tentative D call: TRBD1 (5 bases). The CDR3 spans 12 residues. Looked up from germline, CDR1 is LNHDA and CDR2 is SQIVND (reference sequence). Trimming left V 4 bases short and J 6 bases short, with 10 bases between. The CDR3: CASSNRRGEQYF. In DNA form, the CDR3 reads TGTGCCAGTAGTAACAGAAGGGGCGAGCAGTACTTC.

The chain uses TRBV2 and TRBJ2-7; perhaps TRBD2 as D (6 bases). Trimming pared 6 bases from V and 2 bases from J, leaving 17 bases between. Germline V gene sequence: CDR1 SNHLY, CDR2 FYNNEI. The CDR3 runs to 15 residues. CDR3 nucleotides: TGTGCCAGCAGGAAGGACTGGGGGGTTACCTACGAGCAGTACTTC. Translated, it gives CASRKDWGVTYEQYF.

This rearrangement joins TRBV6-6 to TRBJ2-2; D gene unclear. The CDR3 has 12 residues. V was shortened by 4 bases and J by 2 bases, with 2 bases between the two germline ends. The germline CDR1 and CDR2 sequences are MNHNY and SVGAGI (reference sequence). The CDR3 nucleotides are TGTGCCAGCAGTTCTAACACCGGGGAGCTGTTTTTT. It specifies CASSSNTGELFF.

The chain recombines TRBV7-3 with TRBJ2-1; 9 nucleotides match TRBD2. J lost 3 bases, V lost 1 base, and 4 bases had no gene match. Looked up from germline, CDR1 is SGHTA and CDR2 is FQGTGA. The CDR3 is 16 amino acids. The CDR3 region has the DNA TGTGCCAGCAGCTTAAGAGCGGGAGGACTCTACAATGAGCAGTTCTTC. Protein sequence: CASSLRAGGLYNEQFF.

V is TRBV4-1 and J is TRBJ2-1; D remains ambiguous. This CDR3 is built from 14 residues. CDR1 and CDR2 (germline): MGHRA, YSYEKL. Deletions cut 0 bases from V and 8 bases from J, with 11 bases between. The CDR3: CASSQERRPHEQFF. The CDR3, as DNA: TGCGCCAGCAGCCAAGAGCGGCGCCCCCATGAGCAGTTCTTC.

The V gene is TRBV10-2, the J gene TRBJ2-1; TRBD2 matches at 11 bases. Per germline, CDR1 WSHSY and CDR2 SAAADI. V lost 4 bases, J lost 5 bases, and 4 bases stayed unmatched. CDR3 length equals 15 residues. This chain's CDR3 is CASSVPGLADNEQFF. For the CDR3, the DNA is TGCGCCAGCAGTGTGCCGGGACTAGCGGACAATGAGCAGTTCTTC.

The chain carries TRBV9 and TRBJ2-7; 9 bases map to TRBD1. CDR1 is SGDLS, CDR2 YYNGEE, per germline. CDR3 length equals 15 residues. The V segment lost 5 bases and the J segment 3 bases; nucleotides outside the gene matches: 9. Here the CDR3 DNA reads TGTGCCAGCAGTGCAGGACAGGGGTCCATCTACGAGCAGTACTTC. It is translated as CASSAGQGSIYEQYF.

The CDR3 loop reads CASSLRGDRHEQYF. The CDR3 DNA reads as TGTGCCAGCAGTTTACGGGGGGATAGACACGAGCAGTACTTC. The chain has TRBV28 and TRBJ2-7, with 7 bases fitting TRBD2. This CDR3 has 14 residues. The ends lost 2 bases at V and 5 bases at J; junction bases unmatched: 6. Germline CDR1 and CDR2: MDHEN and SYDVKM.

CDR3 bases: TGTGCCAGCAGTGAAGCCTCCTTGGGTAGCGGGAGTGAGACCCAGTACTTC. It encodes CASSEASLGSGSETQYF. The rearrangement joins TRBV2 to TRBJ2-5, with 9 nucleotides matching TRBD2. The V gene end was trimmed by 0 bases and the J gene end by 5 bases; junction bases not matched to a gene: 10. This CDR3 region has 17 residues. Germline assignment: CDR1 SNHLY and CDR2 FYNNEI.

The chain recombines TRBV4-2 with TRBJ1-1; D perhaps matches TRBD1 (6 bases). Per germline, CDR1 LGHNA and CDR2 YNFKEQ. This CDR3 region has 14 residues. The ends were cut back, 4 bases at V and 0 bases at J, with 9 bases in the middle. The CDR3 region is CASSRDIMNTEAFF. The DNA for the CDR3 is TGTGCCAGCAGCCGGGACATAATGAACACTGAAGCTTTCTTT.

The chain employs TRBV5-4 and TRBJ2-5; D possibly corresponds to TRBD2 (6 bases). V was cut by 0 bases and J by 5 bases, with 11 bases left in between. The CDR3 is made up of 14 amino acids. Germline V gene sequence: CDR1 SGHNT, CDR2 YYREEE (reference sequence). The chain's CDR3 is CASSLEFRGETQYF. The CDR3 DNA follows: TGTGCCAGCAGCTTGGAGTTTCGGGGGGAGACCCAGTACTTC.

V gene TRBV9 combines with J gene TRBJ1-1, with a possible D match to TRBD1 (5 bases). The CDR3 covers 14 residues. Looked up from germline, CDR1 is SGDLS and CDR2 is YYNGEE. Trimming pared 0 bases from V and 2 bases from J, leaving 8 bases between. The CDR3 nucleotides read TGTGCCAGCAGCGTAGGGGGGGTTAACACTGAAGCTTTCTTT. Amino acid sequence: CASSVGGVNTEAFF. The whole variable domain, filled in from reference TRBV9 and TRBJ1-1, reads DSGVTQTPKHLITATGQRVTLRCSPRSGDLSVYWYQQSLDQGLQFLIQYYNGEERAKGNILERFSAQQFPDLHSELNLSSLELGDSALYFCASSVGGVNTEAFFGQGTRLTVV.

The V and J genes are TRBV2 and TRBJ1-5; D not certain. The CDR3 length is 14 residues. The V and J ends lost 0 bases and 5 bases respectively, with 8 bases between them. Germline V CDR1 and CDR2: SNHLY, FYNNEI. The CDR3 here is CASSEALRDQPQHF. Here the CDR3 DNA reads TGTGCCAGCAGTGAAGCGCTTCGGGATCAGCCCCAGCATTTT.

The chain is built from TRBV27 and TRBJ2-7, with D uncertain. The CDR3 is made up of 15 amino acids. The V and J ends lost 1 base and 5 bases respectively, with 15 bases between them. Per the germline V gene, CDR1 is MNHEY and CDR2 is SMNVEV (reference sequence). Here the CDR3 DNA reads TGTGCCAGCAGTTTATTAAACCGGTTTGTTGACGAGCAGTACTTC. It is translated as CASSLLNRFVDEQYF.

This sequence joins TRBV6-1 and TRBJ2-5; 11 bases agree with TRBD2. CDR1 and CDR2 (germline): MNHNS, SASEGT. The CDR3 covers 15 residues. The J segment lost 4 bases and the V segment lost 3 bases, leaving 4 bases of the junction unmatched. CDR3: CASSEWLAGGETQYF. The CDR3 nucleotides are TGTGCCAGCAGTGAGTGGCTAGCGGGAGGAGAGACCCAGTACTTC.